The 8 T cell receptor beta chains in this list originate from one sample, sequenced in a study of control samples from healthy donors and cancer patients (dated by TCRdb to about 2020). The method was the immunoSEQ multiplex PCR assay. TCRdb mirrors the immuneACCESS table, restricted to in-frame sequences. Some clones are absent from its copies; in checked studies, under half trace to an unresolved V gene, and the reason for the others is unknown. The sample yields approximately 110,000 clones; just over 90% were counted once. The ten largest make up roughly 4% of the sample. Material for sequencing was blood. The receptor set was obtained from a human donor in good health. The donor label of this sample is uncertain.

The CDR3 sequence is CASSYGQGGTGELFF. The CDR3, as DNA: TGTGCCAGCAGCTACGGGCAGGGAGGCACCGGGGAGCTGTTTTTT. J is TRBJ2-2 and V is TRBV6-6, with D perhaps TRBD2 (6 bases). Germline V lookup: CDR1 MNHNY, CDR2 SVGAGI (reference sequence). V gave up 6 bases and J gave up 4 bases, with 15 bases separating them. CDR3 size: 15 residues.

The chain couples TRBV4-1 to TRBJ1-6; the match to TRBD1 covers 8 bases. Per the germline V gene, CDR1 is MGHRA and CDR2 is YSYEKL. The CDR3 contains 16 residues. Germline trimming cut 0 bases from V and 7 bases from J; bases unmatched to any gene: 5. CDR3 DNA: TGCGCCAGCAGCCAAGAATGGACAGGGTTAAATTCACCCCTCCACTTT. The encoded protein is CASSQEWTGLNSPLHF.

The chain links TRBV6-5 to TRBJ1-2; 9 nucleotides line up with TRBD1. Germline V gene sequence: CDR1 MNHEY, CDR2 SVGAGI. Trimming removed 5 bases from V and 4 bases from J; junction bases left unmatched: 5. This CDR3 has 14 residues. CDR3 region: CASSPGQGLYGYTF. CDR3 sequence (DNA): TGTGCCAGCAGTCCGGGACAGGGCCTCTATGGCTACACCTTC.

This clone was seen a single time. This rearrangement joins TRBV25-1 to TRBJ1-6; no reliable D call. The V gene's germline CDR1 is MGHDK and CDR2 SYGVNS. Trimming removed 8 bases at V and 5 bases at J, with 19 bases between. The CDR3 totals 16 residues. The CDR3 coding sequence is TGTGCCAGCCCTAAAGGAGCAGACTCAAATAATTCACCCCTCCACTTT. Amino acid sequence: CASPKGADSNNSPLHF.

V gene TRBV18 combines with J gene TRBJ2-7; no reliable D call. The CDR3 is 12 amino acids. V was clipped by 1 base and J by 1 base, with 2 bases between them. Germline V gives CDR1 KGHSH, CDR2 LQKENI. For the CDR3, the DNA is TGTGCCAGCTCACCACATTCCTACGAGCAGTACTTC. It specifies CASSPHSYEQYF.

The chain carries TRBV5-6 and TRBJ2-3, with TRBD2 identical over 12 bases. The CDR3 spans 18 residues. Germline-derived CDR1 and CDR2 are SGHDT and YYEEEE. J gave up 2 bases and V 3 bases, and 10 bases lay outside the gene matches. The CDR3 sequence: CASSSRTSGVSFTDTQYF. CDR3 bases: TGTGCCAGCAGCTCCAGGACTAGCGGGGTAAGCTTCACAGATACGCAGTATTTT.

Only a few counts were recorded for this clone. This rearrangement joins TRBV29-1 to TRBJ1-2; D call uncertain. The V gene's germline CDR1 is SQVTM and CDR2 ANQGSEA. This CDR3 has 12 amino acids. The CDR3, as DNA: TGCACCGGAGAACTCGACAACCATGGCTACACCTTC. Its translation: CTGELDNHGYTF.

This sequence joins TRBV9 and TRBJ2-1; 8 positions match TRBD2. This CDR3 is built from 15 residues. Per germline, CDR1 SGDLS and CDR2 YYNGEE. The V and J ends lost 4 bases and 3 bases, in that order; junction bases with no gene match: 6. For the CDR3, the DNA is TGTGCCAGCAGCCCCCGGGAGGGGGTCTACAATGAGCAGTTCTTC. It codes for CASSPREGVYNEQFF. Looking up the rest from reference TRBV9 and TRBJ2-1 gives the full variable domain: DSGVTQTPKHLITATGQRVTLRCSPRSGDLSVYWYQQSLDQGLQFLIQYYNGEERAKGNILERFSAQQFPDLHSELNLSSLELGDSALYFCASSPREGVYNEQFFGPGTRLTVL.